The next 17 T cell receptor beta chains were all read from a single sample in a study of cytomegalovirus exposure and HLA in healthy donors. PCR employed 60 Vbeta and 13 Jbeta primers. Some clones are missing from TCRdb's copy, which holds only in-frame ones; the method was immunoSEQ multiplex PCR. The table records about 180,000 clones, about 80% of them present only once. The specimen was PBMCs. These receptors were taken from a man between 35 and 55 years old in good health and CMV-seropositive.

This sequence joins TRBV27 and TRBJ2-6; 7 nucleotides match TRBD1. This CDR3 is built from 16 residues. The ends lost 2 bases at V and 3 bases at J; junction bases unmatched: 4. CDR1 and CDR2 (germline): MNHEY, SMNVEV (reference sequence). CDR3 in DNA: TGTGCCAGCAGTTTAGAGGGGGCGGATGGGGCCAACGTCCTGACTTTC. This sequence encodes CASSLEGADGANVLTF.

To note about this clone: An end of the junction differs from the germline gene, which may be a read error. The DNA for the CDR3 is TGTGCCAGCAGTCGGGCACTAGCGGGGGCATTTAACTCCAATGAGCAGCTCTTC. Translated: CASSRALAGAFNSNEQLF. The V call is TRBV28, the J call TRBJ2-1, with 11 positions matching TRBD2. This CDR3 is 18 amino acids long. Germline V gene lookup returns CDR1 MDHEN and CDR2 SYDVKM. Looking up the rest from reference TRBV28 and TRBJ2-1 gives the full variable domain: DVKVTQSSRYLVKRTGEKVFLECVQDMDHENMFWYRQDPGLGLRLIYFSYDVKMKEKGDIPEGYSVSREKKERFSLILESASTNQTSMYLCASSRALAGAFNSNEQLFGPGTRLTVL.

The J gene is TRBJ2-2, the V gene TRBV5-4; tentatively, D is TRBD2 (5 bases). The CDR3 spans 15 residues. Deletions cut 3 bases from V and 0 bases from J, with 9 bases between. Germline CDR1 is SGHNT and CDR2 is YYREEE (reference sequence). The CDR3 DNA reads TGTGCCAGCAGCTCGGACTTCCCGAACACCGGGGAGCTGTTTTTT. Translated: CASSSDFPNTGELFF.

V is TRBV27 and J is TRBJ2-5; 8 nucleotides agree with TRBD1. After removal of 4 bases from V and 5 bases from J, the junction contained 12 bases not matched to a gene. The CDR3 loop spans 16 amino acids. Per the germline V gene, CDR1 is MNHEY and CDR2 is SMNVEV (reference sequence). CDR3 coding DNA: TGTGCCAGCAGTTACATGGGGGCAGGGGGCTATGAGACCCAGTACTTC. Translation gives CASSYMGAGGYETQYF.

In regard to this clone: Other DNA sequences in this sample translate to the same CDR3. The chain has TRBV6-1 and TRBJ1-1; 10 bases align to TRBD1. Trimming took 3 bases from V and 5 from J; bases not matched to a gene: 9. This CDR3 has 16 residues. From germline, CDR1 is MNHNS and CDR2 SASEGT. CDR3 region: CASSETGGVVGTEAFF. DNA of the CDR3: TGTGCCAGCAGTGAGACAGGGGGCGTTGTAGGGACTGAAGCTTTCTTT.

V and J are TRBV7-7 and TRBJ2-2, with a tentative D call TRBD2 (6 bases). The V gene lost 8 bases and the J gene lost 7 bases, with 14 bases spanning the gap. The CDR3 totals 13 residues. The germline gives CDR1 SSHAT, CDR2 FNYEAQ (reference sequence). CDR3 in amino acids: CASGQVGGGELFF. CDR3 DNA: TGTGCCAGCGGGCAAGTGGGAGGCGGGGAGCTGTTTTTT.

Only one count was recorded for this clone. The rearrangement uses TRBV18 and TRBJ1-2, with D perhaps matching TRBD1 (6 bases). V was cut by 1 base and J by 3 bases, with 6 bases left in between. The CDR3 runs to 13 residues. CDR1 KGHSH and CDR2 LQKENI come from the germline V gene. The CDR3 bases are TGTGCCAGCTCACCACGGACAGACTATGGCTACACCTTC. Residues: CASSPRTDYGYTF.

The rearrangement links TRBV25-1 to TRBJ2-7, with 7 bases aligning to TRBD2. V was clipped by 3 bases and J by 0 bases; unmatched bases: 14. This CDR3 has 18 residues. The V gene's germline CDR1 is MGHDK and CDR2 SYGVNS. In nucleotides, the CDR3 is TGTGCCAGCAGTGATTCTTACGGACTAGGTACGAGCTCCTACGAGCAGTACTTC. As protein: CASSDSYGLGTSSYEQYF.

V and J are TRBV6-1 and TRBJ2-7, with 7 positions matching TRBD2. CDR3 size: 14 residues. The trim removed 8 bases at V and 4 bases at J, leaving 11 bases unmatched. From germline, CDR1 is MNHNS and CDR2 SASEGT. The CDR3 DNA is TGTGCCAGCCAAGCCCGGGGGGTTTCTTACGAGCAGTACTTC. Translating it yields CASQARGVSYEQYF.

CDR3 sequence: CASSSTTSSNEQFF. CDR3 in DNA: TGCGCCAGCAGCTCTACCACTAGCAGCAATGAGCAGTTCTTC. This rearrangement joins TRBV5-1 to TRBJ2-1; weak D call: TRBD2 (6 bases). Germline V gene sequence: CDR1 SGHRS, CDR2 YFSETQ. Between the trimmed V and J ends, which lost 3 bases and 6 bases, there was a span of 13 bases. This CDR3 has 14 amino acids.

Worth noting for this clone: At one end, the junction sequence differs from germline, possibly due to a read error. The rearrangement uses TRBV2 and TRBJ2-4, with a tentative D call TRBD1 (6 bases). The CDR3 is made up of 16 amino acids. Germline CDR1 SNHLY, CDR2 FYNNEI. The CDR3 nucleotides read TGTGCCAGCAGTGAGGGGGCCCGGTCGGCCAAAAACAGTCAGTACTTC. Translation gives CASSEGARSAKNSQYF.

The chain joins TRBV14 to TRBJ2-1, with 7 nucleotides matching TRBD2. The CDR3 totals 14 residues. Germline V lookup: CDR1 SGHDN, CDR2 FVKESK. J lost 7 bases, V lost 4 bases, and 7 bases had no gene match. The CDR3 DNA is TGTGCCAGCAGCCGGACATTGCGGGAGAATGAGCAGTTCTTC. It yields the protein CASSRTLRENEQFF.

This clone was seen only once. This rearrangement joins TRBV7-9 to TRBJ2-1; 9 nucleotides align to TRBD2. This CDR3 is 14 amino acids long. Trimming at V came to 3 bases and at J to 6 bases, leaving 3 bases not matched to a gene. The V gene's germline CDR1 is SEHNR and CDR2 FQNEAQ (reference sequence). CDR3 in DNA: TGTGCCAGCAGCTTTAGCGGGAGTCTCAATGAGCAGTTCTTC. This encodes CASSFSGSLNEQFF.

Details on this clone: A junction boundary mismatches the germline segment, possibly from a read error. The chain is built from TRBV27 and TRBJ2-4; 7 nucleotides agree with TRBD2. Germline V gene lookup returns CDR1 MNHEY and CDR2 SMNVEV (reference sequence). The CDR3 has 16 amino acids. CDR3 sequence: CASSKAGDPAKNSQYF. The DNA of the CDR3 is TGTGCCAGCAGTAAGGCGGGAGACCCGGCCAAAAACAGTCAGTACTTC.

This chain connects TRBV6-5 to TRBJ2-1, with TRBD1 identical over 10 bases. CDR1 MNHEY and CDR2 SVGAGI come from the germline V gene. The ends lost 6 bases at V and 8 bases at J; junction bases unmatched: 10. This CDR3 region has 15 residues. For the CDR3, the DNA is TGTGCCAGCAGACCCGGGACAGGGGCGTTCTATGAGCAGTTCTTC. This encodes CASRPGTGAFYEQFF.

This clone was seen a single time. This chain connects TRBV5-5 to TRBJ1-5, with 9 bases fitting TRBD1. The junction had 13 bases not matched to a gene; V was cut back by 3 bases and J by 3 bases. The CDR3 is 18 amino acids. Germline V gene data show CDR1 as SGHKS and CDR2 as YYEKEE (reference sequence). CDR3 sequence reads: CASSSAPGQGLNNQPQHF. CDR3 DNA: TGTGCCAGCAGCTCCGCTCCGGGACAGGGACTAAACAATCAGCCCCAGCATTTT.

The rearrangement joins TRBV6-1 to TRBJ2-7, with 8 bases aligning to TRBD2. The CDR3 spans 15 residues. V lost 1 base, J lost 3 bases, and 5 bases stayed unmatched. The germline gives CDR1 MNHNS, CDR2 SASEGT. The CDR3 region has the DNA TGTGCCAGCAGTGAAGGCCCCAGCGGGGGCTACGAGCAGTACTTC. The encoded protein is CASSEGPSGGYEQYF.